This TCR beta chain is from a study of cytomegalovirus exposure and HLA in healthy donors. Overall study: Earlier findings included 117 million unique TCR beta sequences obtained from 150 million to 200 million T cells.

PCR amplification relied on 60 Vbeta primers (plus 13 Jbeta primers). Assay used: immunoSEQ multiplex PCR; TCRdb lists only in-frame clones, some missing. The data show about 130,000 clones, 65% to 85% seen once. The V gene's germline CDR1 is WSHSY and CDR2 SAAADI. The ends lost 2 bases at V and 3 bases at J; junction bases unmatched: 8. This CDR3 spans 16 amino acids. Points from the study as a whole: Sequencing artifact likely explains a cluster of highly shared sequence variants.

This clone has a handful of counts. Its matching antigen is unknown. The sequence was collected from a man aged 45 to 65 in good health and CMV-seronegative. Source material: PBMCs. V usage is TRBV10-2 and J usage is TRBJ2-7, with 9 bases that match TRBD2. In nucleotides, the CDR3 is TGCGCCAGCAGTGAGGTAGCGGGAGCCCTCCTCTACGAGCAGTACTTC. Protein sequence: CASSEVAGALLYEQYF.